This TCR beta chain was documented in a study of T cell responses to AZD1222 COVID-19 vaccine. Deletions cut 6 bases from V and 9 bases from J, with 18 bases between. The CDR3 runs to 14 residues. From germline, CDR1 is MNHEY and CDR2 SVGAGI. Repertoires were generated with immunoSEQ multiplex PCR, while TCRdb's copy carries only in-frame clones and drops some. The sample yields around 95,000 clones, roughly 86% seen once. This clone has more than one count but fewer than ten. Its antigen remains unknown. Whole-study findings and limits: Spike-specific TCR breadth and depth rose after two AZD1222 doses. Reportedly, nearly half of unique spike TCRs recognized epitopes outside B.1.351/B.1.1.7 mutations. All repertoire sampling was performed exclusively after the peak T cell response.

The clonotype comes from an adult in good health. The sample in question was peripheral blood, obtained on day 0 of MenACWY control vaccination. This chain links TRBV6-5 with TRBJ1-3; the D is unclear. The CDR3: CASREDVPGGTIYF. CDR3 in DNA: TGTGCCAGCAGGGAGGACGTACCCGGAGGCACCATATATTTT.